Following are 8 T cell receptor beta chains from one sample sequenced in a study of T cell responses to AZD1222 COVID-19 vaccine (dated by TCRdb to 2020 to 2023). Library construction relied on the immunoSEQ multiplex PCR assay. TCRdb took this table from immuneACCESS and kept in-frame rearrangements with V and J called. Such tables lack part of the clones; where checked against another copy, unresolved V genes explain under half of the gap, and the rest is unexplained. A total of about 150,000 clones appear in this sample, over 90% of them only once. Together, the top ten hold around 5% of the sample. This specimen's time point label, interpreted: baseline before first vaccination. The specimen was peripheral blood, collected on day 0 of AZD1222 vaccination. The source of these receptors is an adult in good health.

The chain is built from TRBV28 and TRBJ2-3, with a possible D match to TRBD1 (6 bases). Trimming stripped 7 bases from V and 0 bases from J, with 17 bases between. This CDR3 region has 16 residues. Germline CDR1 reads MDHEN; CDR2 reads SYDVKM. Written as DNA, the CDR3 is TGTGCCAGCAAAGGGGGTGAATTCTCTAGCACAGATACGCAGTATTTT. Translated, it gives CASKGGEFSSTDTQYF.

This chain uses TRBV2 with TRBJ1-5; 8 bases are a match to TRBD1. Looked up from germline, CDR1 is SNHLY and CDR2 is FYNNEI. The CDR3 is 14 amino acids. V lost 7 bases to trimming and J lost 5 bases; unmatched junction nucleotides: 7. The CDR3 is CASTPGTGYQPQHF. CDR3 coding DNA: TGTGCCAGCACCCCAGGGACAGGATATCAGCCCCAGCATTTT.

The chain carries TRBV18 and TRBJ2-7; D ambiguous. V gave up 3 bases and J gave up 0 bases, with 9 bases separating them. Germline CDR1 KGHSH, CDR2 LQKENI. The CDR3 loop spans 14 amino acids. DNA for the CDR3: TGTGCCAGCTCACCTGGACGGACCTCCTACGAGCAGTACTTC. Protein product: CASSPGRTSYEQYF.

The V gene is TRBV6-1, the J gene TRBJ1-4; TRBD1 matches 9 bases. The CDR3 length is 15 residues. V shed 1 base and J 7 bases; nucleotides not matched to a gene: 4. Germline CDR1 and CDR2: MNHNS and SASEGT. CDR3 nucleotides: TGTGCCAGCAGTGAAGGACAGGGGGTTGGTGAAAAACTGTTTTTT. Translating gives CASSEGQGVGEKLFF.

The V and J genes are TRBV27 and TRBJ1-1; 8 bases match TRBD1. J lost 3 bases, V lost 5 bases, and 8 bases had no gene match. This CDR3 has 15 amino acids. Germline V gene data show CDR1 as MNHEY and CDR2 as SMNVEV (reference sequence). In DNA form, the CDR3 reads TGTGCCAGCAGTAGCTGGACAGGGATGTACACTGAAGCTTTCTTT. This encodes CASSSWTGMYTEAFF.

This clone was seen a single time. This chain joins TRBV3-1 (or the pseudogene TRBV3-2) and TRBJ2-5; a weak D match, TRBD1 (6 bases). Germline CDR1 reads LGHDT; CDR2 reads YNNKEL (reference sequence). The CDR3 has 14 amino acids. Trimming left V 2 bases short and J 6 bases short, with 13 bases between. The CDR3 protein is CASSQHRDAKTQYF. In nucleotides, the CDR3 is TGTGCCAGCAGCCAACACAGGGACGCGAAGACCCAGTACTTC.

This sequence joins TRBV16 and TRBJ1-1; maybe TRBD1 (6 bases). Germline CDR1 and CDR2: KGHSY and FQNENV. Trimming removed 0 bases from V and 1 base from J, with 9 bases in between. CDR3 size: 15 residues. In DNA form, the CDR3 reads TGTGCCAGCAGCCAATCTTTCAGGGGGAACACTGAAGCTTTCTTT. Its translation: CASSQSFRGNTEAFF.

The chain uses TRBV6-6 and TRBJ2-7, with D perhaps matching TRBD1 (5 bases). Germline V gene sequence: CDR1 MNHNY, CDR2 SVGAGI (reference sequence). The CDR3 covers 14 residues. Trimming cost V 2 bases and J 0 bases, with 8 bases left between them. This chain's CDR3 is CASSYTGFSYEQYF. The CDR3 DNA follows: TGTGCCAGCAGTTACACAGGTTTCTCCTACGAGCAGTACTTC.